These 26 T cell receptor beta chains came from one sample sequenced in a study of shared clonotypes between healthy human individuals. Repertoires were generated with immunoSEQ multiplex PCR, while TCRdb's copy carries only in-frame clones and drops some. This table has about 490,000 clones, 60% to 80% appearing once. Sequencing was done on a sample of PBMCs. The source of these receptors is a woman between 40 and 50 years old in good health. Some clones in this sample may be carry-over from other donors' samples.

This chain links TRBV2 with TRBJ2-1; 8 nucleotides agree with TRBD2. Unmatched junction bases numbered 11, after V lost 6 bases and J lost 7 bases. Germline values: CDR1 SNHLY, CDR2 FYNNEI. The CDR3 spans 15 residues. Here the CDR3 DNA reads TGTGCCAGCAGACTTACTAGCGGCCGAGGGAATGAGCAGTTCTTC. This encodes CASRLTSGRGNEQFF.

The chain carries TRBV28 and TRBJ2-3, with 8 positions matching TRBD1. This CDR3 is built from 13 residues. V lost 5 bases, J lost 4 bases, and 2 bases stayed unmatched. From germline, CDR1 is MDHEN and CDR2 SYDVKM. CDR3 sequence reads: CASSRTGPDTQYF. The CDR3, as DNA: TGTGCCAGCAGTCGGACAGGGCCAGATACGCAGTATTTT.

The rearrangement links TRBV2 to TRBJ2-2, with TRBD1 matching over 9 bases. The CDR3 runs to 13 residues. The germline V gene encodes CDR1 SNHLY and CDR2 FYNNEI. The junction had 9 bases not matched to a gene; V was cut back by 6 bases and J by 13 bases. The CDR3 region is CASSAQGQGRLFF. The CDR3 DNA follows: TGTGCCAGCAGCGCCCAGGGACAGGGAAGGCTGTTTTTT.

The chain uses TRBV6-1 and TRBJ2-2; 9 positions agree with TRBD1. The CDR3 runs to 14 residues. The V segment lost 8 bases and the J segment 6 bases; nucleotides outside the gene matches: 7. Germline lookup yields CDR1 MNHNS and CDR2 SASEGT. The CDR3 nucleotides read TGTGCCAGCGGCACAGGGGGCTACGCCGGGGAGCTGTTTTTT. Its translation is CASGTGGYAGELFF.

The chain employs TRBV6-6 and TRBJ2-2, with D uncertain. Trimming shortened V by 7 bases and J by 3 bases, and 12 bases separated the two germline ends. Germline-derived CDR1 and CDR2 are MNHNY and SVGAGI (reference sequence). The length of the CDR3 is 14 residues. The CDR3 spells CASIGQVDTGELFF. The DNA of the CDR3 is TGTGCCAGCATTGGCCAGGTTGACACCGGGGAGCTGTTTTTT.

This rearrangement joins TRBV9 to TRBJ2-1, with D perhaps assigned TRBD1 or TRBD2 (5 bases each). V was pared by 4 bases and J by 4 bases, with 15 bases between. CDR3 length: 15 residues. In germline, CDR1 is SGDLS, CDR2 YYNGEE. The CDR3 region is CASSRDVGTYNEQFF. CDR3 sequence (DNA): TGTGCCAGCAGCAGGGACGTTGGGACGTACAATGAGCAGTTCTTC.

CDR3 loop: CASRVRSYEQYF. As DNA, the CDR3 is TGTGCCAGCAGGGTCCGCTCCTACGAGCAGTACTTC. The J gene is TRBJ2-7, the V gene TRBV28; D unresolved. This CDR3 is built from 12 residues. Germline V gene sequence: CDR1 MDHEN, CDR2 SYDVKM. Deletions cut 6 bases from V and 0 bases from J, with 6 bases between.

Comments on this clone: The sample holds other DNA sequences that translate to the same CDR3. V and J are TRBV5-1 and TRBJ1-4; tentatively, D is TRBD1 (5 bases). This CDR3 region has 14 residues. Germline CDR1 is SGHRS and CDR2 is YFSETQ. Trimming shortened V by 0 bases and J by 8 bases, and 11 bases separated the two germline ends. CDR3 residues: CASSLGTEGEKLFF. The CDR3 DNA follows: TGCGCCAGCAGCTTGGGTACAGAGGGGGAAAAACTGTTTTTT.

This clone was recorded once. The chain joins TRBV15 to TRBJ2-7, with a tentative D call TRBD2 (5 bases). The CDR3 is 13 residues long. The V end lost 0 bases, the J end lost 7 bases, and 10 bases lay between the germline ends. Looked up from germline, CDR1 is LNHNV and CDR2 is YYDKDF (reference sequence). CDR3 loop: CATSRERVGEQYF. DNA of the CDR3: TGTGCCACCAGCAGAGAGAGGGTTGGGGAGCAGTACTTC.

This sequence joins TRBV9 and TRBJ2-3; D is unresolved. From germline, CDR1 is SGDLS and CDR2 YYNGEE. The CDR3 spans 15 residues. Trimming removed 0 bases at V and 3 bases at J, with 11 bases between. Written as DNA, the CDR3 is TGTGCCAGCAGCGTAGGGCCTGTGGGTACAGATACGCAGTATTTT. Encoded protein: CASSVGPVGTDTQYF.

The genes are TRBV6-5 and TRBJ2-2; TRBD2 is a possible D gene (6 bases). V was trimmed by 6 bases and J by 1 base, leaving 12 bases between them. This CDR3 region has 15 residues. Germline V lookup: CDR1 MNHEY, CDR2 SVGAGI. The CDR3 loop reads CASSTSRGNTGELFF. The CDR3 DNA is TGTGCCAGCAGCACTAGCCGGGGGAACACCGGGGAGCTGTTTTTT.

The CDR3, as DNA: TGTGCCATCAGTGACAACCCACCTCTAGCGGGAGATGAGCAGTTCTTC. Its translation: CAISDNPPLAGDEQFF. This chain joins TRBV10-3 and TRBJ2-1; 10 positions match TRBD2. The CDR3 is made up of 16 amino acids. Per germline, CDR1 ENHRY and CDR2 SYGVKD. J gave up 8 bases and V 3 bases, and 10 bases lay outside the gene matches.

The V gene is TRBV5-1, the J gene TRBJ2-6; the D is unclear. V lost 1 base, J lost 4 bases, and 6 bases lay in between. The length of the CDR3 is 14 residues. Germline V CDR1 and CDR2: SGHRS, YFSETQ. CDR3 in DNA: TGCGCCAGCAGCTTGACGACCGGGGCCAACGTCCTGACTTTC. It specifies CASSLTTGANVLTF.

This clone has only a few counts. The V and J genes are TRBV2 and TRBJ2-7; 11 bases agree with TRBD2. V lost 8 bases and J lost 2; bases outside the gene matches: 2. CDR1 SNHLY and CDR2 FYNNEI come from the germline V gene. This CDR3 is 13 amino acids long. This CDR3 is CASFSGRAYEQYF. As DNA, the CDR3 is TGTGCCAGCTTTAGCGGGAGGGCCTACGAGCAGTACTTC.

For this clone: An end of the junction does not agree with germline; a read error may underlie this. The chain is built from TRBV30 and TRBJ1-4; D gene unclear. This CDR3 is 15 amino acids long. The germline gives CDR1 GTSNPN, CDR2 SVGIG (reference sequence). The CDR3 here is CAWSVGNTTNEKLVF. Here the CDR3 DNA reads TGTGCCTGGAGTGTAGGCAACACAACTAATGAAAAACTGGTTTTT.

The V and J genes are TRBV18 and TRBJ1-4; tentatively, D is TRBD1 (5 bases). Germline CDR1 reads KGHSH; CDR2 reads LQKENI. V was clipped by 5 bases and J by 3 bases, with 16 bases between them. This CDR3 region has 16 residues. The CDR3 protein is CASSSYPRGANEKLFF. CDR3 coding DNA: TGTGCCAGCTCATCCTATCCGAGGGGAGCTAATGAAAAACTGTTTTTT.

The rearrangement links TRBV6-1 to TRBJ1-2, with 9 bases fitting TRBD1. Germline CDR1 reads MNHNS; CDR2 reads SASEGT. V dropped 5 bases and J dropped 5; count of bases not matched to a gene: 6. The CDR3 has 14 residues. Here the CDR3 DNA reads TGTGCCAGCAGTCCAACCGGGACAGGGTATGGCTACACCTTC. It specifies CASSPTGTGYGYTF.

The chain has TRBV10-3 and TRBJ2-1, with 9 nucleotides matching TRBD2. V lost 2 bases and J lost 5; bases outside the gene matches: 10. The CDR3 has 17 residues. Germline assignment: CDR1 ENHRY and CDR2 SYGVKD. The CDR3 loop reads CAISERVAGALNNEQFF. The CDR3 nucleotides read TGTGCCATCAGTGAGCGGGTAGCGGGAGCACTCAACAATGAGCAGTTCTTC.

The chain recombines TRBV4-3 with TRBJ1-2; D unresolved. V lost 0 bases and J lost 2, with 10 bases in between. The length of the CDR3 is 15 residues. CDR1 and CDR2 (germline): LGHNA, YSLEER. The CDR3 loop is CASSQDQQNNYGYTF. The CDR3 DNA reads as TGCGCCAGCAGCCAAGACCAACAGAACAACTATGGCTACACCTTC.

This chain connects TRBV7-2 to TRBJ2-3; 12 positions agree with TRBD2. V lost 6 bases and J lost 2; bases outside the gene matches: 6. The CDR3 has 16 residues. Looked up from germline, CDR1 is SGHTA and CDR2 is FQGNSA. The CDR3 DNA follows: TGTGCCAGCAGTGCAGGACTAGCGGGACCCACAGATACGCAGTATTTT. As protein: CASSAGLAGPTDTQYF.

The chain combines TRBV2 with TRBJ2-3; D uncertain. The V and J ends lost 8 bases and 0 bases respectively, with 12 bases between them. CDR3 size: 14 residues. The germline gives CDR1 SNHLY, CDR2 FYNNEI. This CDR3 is CASLFAVSTDTQYF. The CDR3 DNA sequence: TGTGCCAGCCTTTTTGCGGTGAGCACAGATACGCAGTATTTT. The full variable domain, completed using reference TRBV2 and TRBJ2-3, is EPEVTQTPSHQVTQMGQEVILRCVPISNHLYFYWYRQILGQKVEFLVSFYNNEISEKSEIFDDQFSVERPDGSNFTLKIRSTKLEDSAMYFCASLFAVSTDTQYFGPGTRLTVL.

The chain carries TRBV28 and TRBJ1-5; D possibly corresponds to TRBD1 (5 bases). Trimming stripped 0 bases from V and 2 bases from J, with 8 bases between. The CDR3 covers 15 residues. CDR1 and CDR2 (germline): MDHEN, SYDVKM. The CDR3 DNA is TGTGCCAGCAGTTTATGGGGGGTGGGCAATCAGCCCCAGCATTTT. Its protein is CASSLWGVGNQPQHF.

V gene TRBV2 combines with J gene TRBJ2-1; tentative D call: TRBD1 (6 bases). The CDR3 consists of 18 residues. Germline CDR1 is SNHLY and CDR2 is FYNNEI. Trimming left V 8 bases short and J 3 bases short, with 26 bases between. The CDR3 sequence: CASPGAGQSGDGYNEQFF. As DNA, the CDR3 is TGTGCCAGCCCAGGGGCCGGTCAGAGCGGAGACGGCTACAATGAGCAGTTCTTC.

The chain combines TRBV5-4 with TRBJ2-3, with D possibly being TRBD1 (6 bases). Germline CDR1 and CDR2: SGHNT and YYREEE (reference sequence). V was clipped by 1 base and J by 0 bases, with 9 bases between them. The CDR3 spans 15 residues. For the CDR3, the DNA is TGTGCCAGCAGCTTGCCAGGGGCTAGCACAGATACGCAGTATTTT. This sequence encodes CASSLPGASTDTQYF.

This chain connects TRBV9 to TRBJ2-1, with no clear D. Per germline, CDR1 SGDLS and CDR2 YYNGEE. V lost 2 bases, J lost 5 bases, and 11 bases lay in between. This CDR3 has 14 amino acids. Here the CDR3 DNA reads TGTGCCAGCAGCGTGGTCGGAAGCCACAATGAGCAGTTCTTC. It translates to CASSVVGSHNEQFF.

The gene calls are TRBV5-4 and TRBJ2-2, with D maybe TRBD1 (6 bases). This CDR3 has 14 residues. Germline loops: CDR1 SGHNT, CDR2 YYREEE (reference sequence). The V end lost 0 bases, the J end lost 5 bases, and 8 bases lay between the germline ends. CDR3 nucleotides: TGTGCCAGCAGCTTGGGAAGGGGGACCGGGGAGCTGTTTTTT. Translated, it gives CASSLGRGTGELFF.